Below are 9 T cell receptor beta chains sequenced from a single sample in a study of blood T cell repertoires in COVID-19. The protocol was immunoSEQ multiplex PCR, while the TCRdb copy is restricted to in-frame clones and leaves out a portion. The table shows under 400,000 clones, with around 89% occurring only once. The specimen was peripheral blood. These receptors were obtained from a man aged 18 to 35 with active or convalescent COVID-19.

This chain uses TRBV6-5 with TRBJ1-1; the D gene is possibly TRBD1 (5 bases). V shed 6 bases and J shed 8 bases, with 19 bases lying between them. Germline V gene sequence: CDR1 MNHEY, CDR2 SVGAGI. The CDR3 is 14 residues long. The CDR3 nucleotides are TGTGCCAGCAGGTCCGGGGGTGGCGGGGTGGAAGCTTTCTTT. As protein: CASRSGGGGVEAFF.

The rearrangement links TRBV5-6 to TRBJ2-7; D call uncertain. Germline assignment: CDR1 SGHDT and CDR2 YYEEEE. Trimming removed 4 bases from V and 2 bases from J, with 7 bases in between. The CDR3 totals 12 residues. CDR3 residues: CASSKDTYEQYF. CDR3 coding DNA: TGTGCCAGCAGCAAAGACACCTACGAGCAGTACTTC.

V and J are TRBV28 and TRBJ1-4, with D possibly matching TRBD1 (6 bases). The V gene lost 6 bases and the J gene lost 6 bases, with 14 bases spanning the gap. CDR3 length equals 14 residues. Germline loops: CDR1 MDHEN, CDR2 SYDVKM. The chain's CDR3 is CASSESDRYEKLFF. The DNA for the CDR3 is TGTGCCAGCAGCGAATCGGACAGATATGAAAAACTGTTTTTT. The whole variable domain, filled in from reference TRBV28 and TRBJ1-4, reads DVKVTQSSRYLVKRTGEKVFLECVQDMDHENMFWYRQDPGLGLRLIYFSYDVKMKEKGDIPEGYSVSREKKERFSLILESASTNQTSMYLCASSESDRYEKLFFGSGTQLSVL.

This clone was detected a few times. The J gene is TRBJ2-7, the V gene TRBV10-3; 7 bases agree with TRBD1. Germline lookup yields CDR1 ENHRY and CDR2 SYGVKD. The CDR3 length is 15 residues. Germline trimming cut 4 bases from V and 1 base from J; bases unmatched to any gene: 7. The CDR3 nucleotides read TGTGCCATCAGTGGAAAGGCGGACAGGTCCTACGAGCAGTACTTC. This encodes CAISGKADRSYEQYF.

A word on this clone: Other DNA sequences in this specimen translate into the identical CDR3. V and J are TRBV6-5 and TRBJ2-7; D ambiguous. The CDR3 totals 13 residues. Per the germline V gene, CDR1 is MNHEY and CDR2 is SVGAGI. The ends were cut back, 2 bases at V and 4 bases at J, with 9 bases in the middle. The CDR3 spells CASSYAAGYEQYF. In DNA form, the CDR3 reads TGTGCCAGCAGTTACGCCGCAGGATACGAGCAGTACTTC.

The chain is built from TRBV28 and TRBJ1-2; no firm D call. Germline V CDR1 and CDR2: MDHEN, SYDVKM. V lost 2 bases and J lost 12, with 13 bases in between. The CDR3 covers 12 residues. Here the CDR3 DNA reads TGTGCCAGCAGTTTACTTGAGGCCCGCCACACCTTC. Translated, it gives CASSLLEARHTF.

This chain connects TRBV19 to TRBJ2-1; TRBD1 is a possible D gene (6 bases). Germline-derived CDR1 and CDR2 are LNHDA and SQIVND (reference sequence). The CDR3 consists of 14 residues. Trimming pared 6 bases from V and 8 bases from J, leaving 17 bases between. This CDR3 is CASRPTGQTDEQFF. DNA for the CDR3: TGTGCCAGTAGACCTACCGGACAGACCGATGAGCAGTTCTTC.

A word on this clone: Other DNA sequences in this sample translate to the same CDR3. The V gene is TRBV29-1, the J gene TRBJ2-1; 11 bases agree with TRBD2. J was trimmed by 4 bases and V by 1 base; bases with no gene match: 0. Germline assignment: CDR1 SQVTM and CDR2 ANQGSEA. The CDR3 length is 14 residues. This CDR3 reads CSVEGLAGYNEQFF. CDR3 in DNA: TGCAGCGTTGAAGGACTAGCGGGATACAATGAGCAGTTCTTC.

This clone was detected only a few times. This chain joins TRBV28 and TRBJ1-2; D call uncertain. CDR3 length equals 17 residues. V shed 3 bases and J shed 4 bases, with 21 bases lying between them. CDR1 is MDHEN, CDR2 SYDVKM, per germline. CDR3 loop: CASSFGYGAWSLYGYTF. The CDR3 DNA reads TGTGCCAGCAGTTTTGGTTATGGTGCTTGGAGCCTCTATGGCTACACCTTC.